A single sample gave rise to the 28 T cell receptor beta chains below, sequenced in a study of early T cells in non-severe SARS-CoV-2 infection. TCRdb re-called the 5' RACE reads through MiXCR, storing one row per CDR3 protein. The repertoire has about 61,000 distinct CDR3 sequences, 11% of them found once; the top ten carry 1.5% to 2%. Sample: whole blood. The source is an adult who was a healthcare worker with PCR-confirmed SARS-CoV-2 infection or an uninfected control (not recorded which).

V usage is TRBV20-1 and J usage is TRBJ1-2; the D gene is possibly TRBD1 (5 bases). This CDR3 comprises 12 residues. The V gene's germline CDR1 is DFQATT and CDR2 SNEGSKA (reference sequence). V shed 5 bases and J shed 8 bases, with 15 bases lying between them. CDR3 residues: CSAPSREGGYTF. DNA for the CDR3: TGCAGTGCTCCCTCCAGGGAGGGCGGCTACACCTTC.

This clonotype was seen repeatedly, ten times or more. The chain recombines TRBV5-1 with TRBJ2-7; D might be TRBD2 (6 bases). V dropped 4 bases and J dropped 7 bases, with 18 bases sitting between them. The CDR3 covers 14 residues. The germline gives CDR1 SGHRS, CDR2 YFSETQ. Here the CDR3 reads CASSPEGTKGEQYF. CDR3 in DNA: TGCGCCAGCAGCCCGGAGGGGACCAAGGGAGAGCAGTACTTC.

This clonotype came up many times. The J gene is TRBJ1-3, the V gene TRBV20-1, with unresolved D. The germline V gene has CDR1 DFQATT and CDR2 SNEGSKA (reference sequence). The CDR3 consists of 13 residues. Trimming stripped 1 base from V and 4 bases from J, with 8 bases between. CDR3: CSARGGQGNTIYF. For the CDR3, the DNA is TGCAGTGCTAGAGGGGGTCAGGGAAACACCATATATTTT.

The chain is built from TRBV14 and TRBJ1-1; D is unresolved. Germline assignment: CDR1 SGHDN and CDR2 FVKESK. CDR3 size: 17 residues. V was trimmed by 2 bases and J by 2 bases, leaving 18 bases between them. DNA for the CDR3: TGTGCCAGCAGCCAACTTCGAGGTTATGGGCTCAACACTGAAGCTTTCTTT. Translated, it gives CASSQLRGYGLNTEAFF.

The gene calls are TRBV30 and TRBJ1-1; D unresolved. This CDR3 has 15 amino acids. CDR1 GTSNPN and CDR2 SVGIG come from the germline V gene (reference sequence). V lost 4 bases to trimming and J lost 1 base, with 16 bases between them. CDR3 coding DNA: TGTGCCTGGAATTCCGCTTCCCTTGGGAACACTGAAGCTTTCTTT. This sequence encodes CAWNSASLGNTEAFF.

This clonotype was counted a few times. The V call is TRBV27, the J call TRBJ2-3; D assignment may be TRBD1 or TRBD2 (6 bases each). V was clipped by 6 bases and J by 7 bases, with 20 bases between them. CDR1 MNHEY and CDR2 SMNVEV come from the germline V gene (reference sequence). The CDR3 runs to 15 residues. The CDR3 DNA is TGTGCCAGCAGACTAGGAGGGGGGTCCTCCAATACGCAGTATTTT. Translating it yields CASRLGGGSSNTQYF.

Many counts were recorded for this clonotype. V gene TRBV20-1 combines with J gene TRBJ2-3; D might be TRBD1 or TRBD2, each matching 5 bases. Germline V gene lookup returns CDR1 DFQATT and CDR2 SNEGSKA (reference sequence). Trimming cost V 3 bases and J 5 bases, with 12 bases left between them. CDR3 length equals 13 residues. CDR3 amino acids: CSARGGAGDTQYF. CDR3 nucleotide sequence: TGCAGTGCTAGGGGTGGGGCGGGAGATACGCAGTATTTT.

The sample holds many counts of this clonotype. The rearrangement uses TRBV3-1 and TRBJ2-7; TRBD1 matches 7 bases. Trimming at V came to 6 bases and at J to 3 bases, leaving 11 bases not matched to a gene. Per germline, CDR1 LGHDT and CDR2 YNNKEL (reference sequence). CDR3 length: 15 amino acids. CDR3 in DNA: TGTGCCAGCAGTACACGTACAGGGGCTTACTACGAGCAGTACTTC. This encodes CASSTRTGAYYEQYF.

This clonotype has ten or more counts. This chain connects TRBV7-8 to TRBJ2-1; D perhaps matches TRBD1 (6 bases). This CDR3 is 17 amino acids long. V was clipped by 1 base and J by 5 bases, with 18 bases between them. Germline V CDR1 and CDR2: SGHVS, FQNEAQ. CDR3 in amino acids: CASSLGLRVTGHNEQFF. The CDR3 DNA reads as TGTGCCAGCAGCTTAGGATTACGGGTCACAGGGCACAATGAGCAGTTCTTC.

The V gene is TRBV25-1, the J gene TRBJ2-3, with D maybe TRBD2 (5 bases). Germline V gene data show CDR1 as MGHDK and CDR2 as SYGVNS. This CDR3 is 13 amino acids long. V dropped 3 bases and J dropped 8 bases, with 12 bases sitting between them. CDR3 protein: CASSEAGVRTQYF. The CDR3 nucleotides read TGTGCCAGCAGTGAGGCCGGGGTGCGTACGCAGTATTTT.

The V and J genes are TRBV7-2 and TRBJ2-7; D is unresolved. CDR1 is SGHTA and CDR2 is FQGNSA in the germline V gene. With 7 bases removed from V and 1 base from J, the gap between germline ends came to 5 bases. This CDR3 comprises 11 residues. Here the CDR3 reads CASTNSYEQYF. CDR3 bases: TGTGCCAGCACCAATTCCTACGAGCAGTACTTC.

This clonotype was seen only a few times. The V and J genes are TRBV24-1 and TRBJ1-2, with D tentatively TRBD1 (5 bases). The germline V gene encodes CDR1 KGHDR and CDR2 SFDVKD. Trimming removed 4 bases at V and 4 bases at J, with 12 bases between. The CDR3 is 14 residues long. CDR3 loop: CATSDPDRAYGYTF. The CDR3 nucleotides read TGTGCCACCAGTGACCCCGACAGAGCCTATGGCTACACCTTC.

This clonotype was seen a single time. The chain combines TRBV5-1 with TRBJ2-7, with TRBD1 matching over 7 bases. This CDR3 has 15 amino acids. The J segment lost 5 bases and the V segment lost 0 bases, leaving 8 bases of the junction unmatched. CDR1 SGHRS and CDR2 YFSETQ come from the germline V gene. The CDR3 DNA follows: TGCGCCAGCAGCTTGGGATGGACAGGTTCGGACGAGCAGTACTTC. It is translated as CASSLGWTGSDEQYF.

In this sample, this clonotype turned up many times. The DNA for the CDR3 is TGTGCCAGCAGTTTAGCAGCCCAGTATGGCTACACCTTC. Translated, it gives CASSLAAQYGYTF. The chain is built from TRBV27 and TRBJ1-2, with no clear D. The CDR3 contains 13 residues. From germline, CDR1 is MNHEY and CDR2 SMNVEV (reference sequence). With 2 bases removed from V and 5 bases from J, the gap between germline ends came to 9 bases.

V is TRBV30 and J is TRBJ2-7; unclear D gene. With 4 bases removed from V and 0 bases from J, the gap between germline ends came to 13 bases. Germline CDR1 and CDR2: GTSNPN and SVGIG (reference sequence). The CDR3 contains 14 residues. CDR3 DNA: TGTGCCTGGATGTCCCCGATAAGCTCCTACGAGCAGTACTTC. Translating it yields CAWMSPISSYEQYF. Full variable domain (rest looked up from reference TRBV30 and TRBJ2-7): SQTIHQWPATLVQPVGSPLSLECTVEGTSNPNLYWYRQAAGRGLQLLFYSVGIGQISSEVPQNLSASRPQDRQFILSSKKLLLSDSGFYLCAWMSPISSYEQYFGPGTRLTVT.

The table lists this clonotype with a few counts. The chain joins TRBV12-3 or TRBV12-4 to TRBJ1-1, with unresolved D. V lost 1 base and J lost 11, with 11 bases in between. This CDR3 contains 12 residues. The CDR3 sequence is CASSLVGGKAFF. CDR3 sequence (DNA): TGTGCCAGCAGTTTAGTGGGTGGCAAGGCTTTCTTT.

This clonotype was observed a few times. The chain links TRBV12-3 or TRBV12-4 to TRBJ2-6, with D possibly matching TRBD1 (5 bases). Trimming removed 0 bases at V and 1 base at J, with 7 bases between. CDR3 length: 16 amino acids. CDR3: CASSLAAGSGANVLTF. CDR3 sequence (DNA): TGTGCCAGCAGTTTAGCGGCAGGGTCTGGGGCCAACGTCCTGACTTTC.

This clonotype was detected a few times. The chain recombines TRBV10-3 with TRBJ2-7, with D possibly TRBD2 on 6 matching bases. CDR1 is ENHRY and CDR2 is SYGVKD in the germline V gene. The CDR3 is made up of 14 amino acids. The V end was cut by 6 bases, the J end by 2 bases, with 14 bases between. The CDR3 nucleotides are TGTGCCATCAGAAAGACTAGTGGTACCTACGAGCAGTACTTC. This translates into CAIRKTSGTYEQYF.

A few counts support this clonotype. The chain uses TRBV9 and TRBJ1-1; D remains ambiguous. The length of the CDR3 is 15 residues. The V end lost 4 bases, the J end lost 3 bases, and 16 bases lay between the germline ends. Looked up from germline, CDR1 is SGDLS and CDR2 is YYNGEE. The CDR3 nucleotides are TGTGCCAGCAGCCCGTTGACCGGAGGGTACACTGAAGCTTTCTTT. The encoded protein is CASSPLTGGYTEAFF.

This clonotype was counted between two and nine times. The rearrangement joins TRBV14 to TRBJ1-2; no firm D call. Looked up from germline, CDR1 is SGHDN and CDR2 is FVKESK. Trimming cost V 2 bases and J 8 bases, with 12 bases left between them. This CDR3 has 13 amino acids. As DNA, the CDR3 is TGTGCCAGCAGCCAAAAGAGCAGGCAGGGCTACACCTTC. This gives the protein CASSQKSRQGYTF. The variable domain in full, completed from reference TRBV14 and TRBJ1-2, reads EAGVTQFPSHSVIEKGQTVTLRCDPISGHDNLYWYRRVMGKEIKFLLHFVKESKQDESGMPNNRFLAERTGGTYSTLKVQPAELEDSGVYFCASSQKSRQGYTFGSGTRLTVV.

This clonotype was observed at least ten times. The chain is built from TRBV11-2 and TRBJ2-7; D remains ambiguous. Trimming cost V 0 bases and J 5 bases, with 8 bases left between them. Germline CDR1 is SGHAT and CDR2 is FQNNGV. The CDR3 covers 13 residues. The CDR3 sequence is CASSLDVLNEQYF. The DNA for the CDR3 is TGTGCCAGCAGCTTAGATGTCTTGAACGAGCAGTACTTC.

This clonotype has ten or more counts. The chain recombines TRBV20-1 with TRBJ1-2; unclear D gene. V lost 7 bases, J lost 8 bases, and 8 bases lay in between. Germline V lookup: CDR1 DFQATT, CDR2 SNEGSKA (reference sequence). The CDR3 spans 9 residues. CDR3 bases: TGCAGTGGAGGTGCCGGCTACACCTTC. This translates into CSGGAGYTF.

There are a few counts of this clonotype. The gene calls are TRBV25-1 and TRBJ2-6; possible D gene TRBD1, 6 bases. CDR3 size: 15 residues. From germline, CDR1 is MGHDK and CDR2 SYGVNS. V was cut by 8 bases and J by 1 base, with 12 bases left in between. The CDR3 sequence: CASRKDSSGANVLTF. The DNA of the CDR3 is TGTGCCAGCCGAAAGGACAGTTCTGGGGCCAACGTCCTGACTTTC.

This clonotype was observed a few times. This sequence joins TRBV7-2 and TRBJ2-1, with D tentatively TRBD1 (6 bases). Germline values: CDR1 SGHTA, CDR2 FQGNSA. The length of the CDR3 is 13 residues. Trimming removed 2 bases from V and 5 bases from J, with 7 bases in between. CDR3 coding DNA: TGTGCCAGCAGCTTAAGGGGGAACAATGAGCAGTTCTTC. Its translation: CASSLRGNNEQFF.

Regarding this clonotype: One end of the junction fails to match germline, which may point to a read error. The J gene is TRBJ1-6, the V gene TRBV12-3 or TRBV12-4, with TRBD1 as a possible D gene (5 bases). The CDR3 extends over 14 amino acids. The CDR3 sequence is CASSPIGDNSPPHF. The DNA of the CDR3 is TGTGCCAGCAGTCCGATAGGGGATAATTCACCCCCCCACTTT.

This clonotype was seen ten or more times. J is TRBJ1-1 and V is TRBV7-8, with TRBD1 matching over 9 bases. Trimming took 4 bases from V and 4 from J; bases not matched to a gene: 10. The germline gives CDR1 SGHVS, CDR2 FQNEAQ. The CDR3 covers 16 residues. As DNA, the CDR3 is TGTGCCAGCAGCTACGGGACAGGGAGTAGAGGCACTGAAGCTTTCTTT. It codes for CASSYGTGSRGTEAFF. The full variable domain, completed using reference TRBV7-8 and TRBJ1-1, is GAGVSQSPRYKVAKRGQDVALRCDPISGHVSLFWYQQALGQGPEFLTYFQNEAQLDKSGLPSDRFFAERPEGSVSTLKIQRTQQEDSAVYLCASSYGTGSRGTEAFFGQGTRLTVV.

This clonotype has a count of ten or more. DNA for the CDR3: TGTGCCAGTGGTGGGCGGACACGGGGGGTCCAAGAGACCCAGTACTTC. Translation: CASGGRTRGVQETQYF. This chain uses TRBV2 with TRBJ2-5; TRBD2 matches 7 bases. Germline lookup yields CDR1 SNHLY and CDR2 FYNNEI. CDR3 length: 16 residues. After removal of 9 bases from V and 1 base from J, the junction contained 14 bases not matched to a gene.

This clonotype was seen ten or more times. The chain combines TRBV6-1 with TRBJ2-5; TRBD2 matches 12 bases. CDR3 length equals 15 residues. The V segment lost 2 bases and the J segment 5 bases; nucleotides outside the gene matches: 3. Germline V lookup: CDR1 MNHNS, CDR2 SASEGT. CDR3 nucleotides: TGTGCCAGCAGTGAAACTAGCGGGGGGTCTGAGACCCAGTACTTC. This translates into CASSETSGGSETQYF.